The sample holds one count of the clone carrying this T cell receptor (beta chain). This sample is drawn from a study of T cell changes during pregnancy in multiple sclerosis. Sequencing used immunoSEQ multiplex PCR; TCRdb keeps in-frame clones, though not all of them. The table has about 100,000 clones, 80% to 95% seen once. CDR1 is SGHRS and CDR2 is YFSETQ in the germline V gene. The CDR3 runs 16 residues. Losses at the gene ends were 3 bases for V and 3 bases for J; bases not matched to a gene: 6. The sequenced sample was peripheral blood, obtained in the second trimester of pregnancy. The chain employs TRBV5-1 and TRBJ2-3, with 11 bases lining up with TRBD1. This TCR was recovered from a female donor with multiple sclerosis, enrolled in a pregnancy study. Written as DNA, the CDR3 is TGCGCCAGCAGCTCGATAGGGACAGGGGGGACAGATACGCAGTATTTT. Its translation: CASSSIGTGGTDTQYF.